The source of this TCR beta chain is a study of T cells after yellow fever vaccination. Study-level information: Where fractions had low cell numbers, libraries were prepared from them with the SMART-Seq v4 Ultra Low Input RNA kit.

This clonotype was observed many times. The V end lost 2 bases, the J end lost 6 bases, and 19 bases lay between the germline ends. Germline CDR1 and CDR2: SQVTM and ANQGSEA. CDR3 length: 15 amino acids. TCRdb reprocessed the 5' RACE reads with MiXCR, giving one entry per CDR3 protein. The data hold 100,000 to 150,000 distinct CDR3 sequences, with over 8% observed a single time. The chain uses TRBV29-1 and TRBJ1-1; no definite D call. This sequence originates from a young man who received the YFV17D yellow fever vaccine. Sequencing was performed on CD8+ T cells sorted from PBMCs, taken on the day of the yellow fever booster vaccination. The CDR3 sequence is CSVEFGSDLGAEAFF. The CDR3 DNA follows: TGCAGCGTTGAATTCGGCTCGGACCTTGGGGCTGAAGCTTTCTTT. Using reference TRBV29-1 and TRBJ1-1 for the parts outside the CDR3, the full variable domain is SAVISQKPSRDICQRGTSLTIQCQVDSQVTMMFWYRQQPGQSLTLIATANQGSEATYESGFVIDKFPISRPNLTFSTLTVSNMSPEDSSIYLCSVEFGSDLGAEAFFGQGTRLTVV.